This passage covers 18 T cell receptor beta chains from one sample sequenced in a study of glioma-infiltrating T cells. Using RNA template, CDR3s of TCR alpha and beta were amplified with iRepertoire arm-PCR. One entry per CDR3 protein, called by TCRdb with MiXCR from the multiplex PCR reads. Of under 200,000 distinct CDR3 sequences in the sample, roughly two fifths are singletons; the top ten hold 5.2%. Sequenced input: glioma tissue, nonneoplastic brain tissue, or PBMCs (not recorded which). The receptors stem from a human donor with low-grade glioma or glioblastoma, undergoing nonglioma brain surgery, or in good health (not recorded which).

This clonotype was detected only once. A much larger clonotype is one base distant, so this may be a read error. The chain carries TRBV20-1 and TRBJ2-1, with TRBD2 matching 9 bases. The germline V gene encodes CDR1 DFQATT and CDR2 SNEGSKA (reference sequence). The length of the CDR3 is 16 residues. This chain's CDR3 is CRGLAASPGSYNEQFF. CDR3 coding DNA: TGCAGGGGACTAGCTGCCTCCCCTGGCTCCTACAATGAGCAGTTCTTC.

Many counts were recorded for this clonotype. V gene TRBV6-1 combines with J gene TRBJ2-1; possibly TRBD2 for D (6 bases). Trimming cost V 10 bases and J 0 bases, with 13 bases left between them. Looked up from germline, CDR1 is MNHNS and CDR2 is SASEGT. This CDR3 spans 14 amino acids. The DNA for the CDR3 is TGTGCCACTTCACTAGCCCGCTCCTACAATGAGCAGTTCTTC. The encoded protein is CATSLARSYNEQFF.

Comments on this clonotype: Here the CDR3 omits its conserved ending phenylalanine or tryptophan, so a read error is the likely source. V and J are TRBV7-3 and TRBJ2-1; 9 positions match TRBD2. CDR3 length: 13 residues. Germline CDR1 SGHTA, CDR2 FQGTGA. Germline trimming cut 5 bases from V and 10 bases from J; bases unmatched to any gene: 6. The CDR3 bases are TGTGCCAGCAGCACCCAAGCGGGAGGCGAGCAGTTCCTC. Encoded protein: CASSTQAGGEQFL.

There are many counts of this clonotype. The V call is TRBV3-1, the J call TRBJ2-7; 9 bases match TRBD1. The CDR3 totals 14 residues. The germline V gene encodes CDR1 LGHDT and CDR2 YNNKEL (reference sequence). V trimming: 4 bases; J trimming: 4 bases; junction bases outside the gene matches: 5. CDR3 DNA: TGTGCCAGCAGCCGGACAGGGGTCAAGTACGAGCAGTACTTC. Translating gives CASSRTGVKYEQYF.

This clonotype was observed a few times. V usage is TRBV5-1 and J usage is TRBJ2-1, with D uncertain. Trimming shortened V by 0 bases and J by 3 bases, and 4 bases separated the two germline ends. This CDR3 region has 13 residues. Looked up from germline, CDR1 is SGHRS and CDR2 is YFSETQ. The CDR3 here is CASSLDGYNEQFF. In DNA, the CDR3 is TGCGCCAGCAGCTTGGACGGCTACAATGAGCAGTTCTTC.

This clonotype was seen more than once but under ten times. The rearrangement links TRBV4-2 to TRBJ2-1; D is tentatively TRBD1 or TRBD2 (5 bases each). V was shortened by 4 bases and J by 1 base, with 11 bases between the two germline ends. The CDR3 is made up of 15 amino acids. Germline CDR1 is LGHNA and CDR2 is YNFKEQ. The CDR3 DNA sequence: TGTGCCAGCAGCCGGATCGAGGGGTCCTACAATGAGCAGTTCTTC. Amino acid sequence: CASSRIEGSYNEQFF.

This clonotype was recorded once. Compared with germline, one end of the junction differs, possibly owing to a read error. This rearrangement joins TRBV6-2 or TRBV6-3 to TRBJ2-1; 10 bases fit TRBD2. Germline lookup yields CDR1 MNHEY and CDR2 SVGEGT. The CDR3 extends over 17 amino acids. In nucleotides, the CDR3 is TGTGCCATCAGTTACTCGCGGACTAGCGGACAATACAATGAGCAGTTCTTC. Amino acid sequence: CAISYSRTSGQYNEQFF.

The chain uses TRBV10-3 and TRBJ2-7, with 8 bases identical to TRBD2. CDR1 is ENHRY and CDR2 is SYGVKD in the germline V gene. Unmatched junction bases numbered 10, after V lost 3 bases and J lost 3 bases. The CDR3 extends over 16 amino acids. The CDR3 DNA follows: TGTGCCATCAGTGACCCTGAGACTAGCGCGGTCTACGAGCAGTACTTC. Translating gives CAISDPETSAVYEQYF.

This clonotype was counted many times. A read error is possible here, since a much larger clone lies one base away. The J gene is TRBJ2-7, the V gene TRBV2; D call uncertain. The CDR3 extends over 11 amino acids. Germline CDR1 SNHLY, CDR2 FYNNEI. V was clipped by 5 bases and J by 3 bases, with 5 bases between them. DNA of the CDR3: TGTGCCAGCAGTTGGATCTACGAGCAGTACTTC. This codes for CASSWIYEQYF.

The chain joins TRBV18 to TRBJ1-2; TRBD1 is a possible D gene (5 bases). Germline lookup yields CDR1 KGHSH and CDR2 LQKENI. This CDR3 is built from 12 residues. Between the trimmed V and J ends, which lost 6 bases and 9 bases, there was a span of 14 bases. CDR3 protein: CASSPDRDCYTF. CDR3 nucleotides: TGTGCCAGCTCTCCCGACAGAGATTGCTACACCTTC.

Comment on this clonotype: The junction does not match germline at one end; this may be a read error. The chain has TRBV7-9 and TRBJ1-6; a weak D match, TRBD1 (6 bases). The germline V gene has CDR1 SEHNR and CDR2 FQNEAQ (reference sequence). This CDR3 has 13 residues. CDR3 sequence: CASSLKGGSPLNF. The CDR3 DNA sequence: TGTGCCAGCAGCTTAAAAGGGGGGTCACCCCTCAACTTT.

This clonotype has a single count. The chain links TRBV19 to TRBJ1-5; possibly TRBD1 for D (5 bases). Trimming left V 0 bases short and J 4 bases short, with 16 bases between. Germline V gene lookup returns CDR1 LNHDA and CDR2 SQIVND (reference sequence). CDR3 size: 17 residues. For the CDR3, the DNA is TGTGCCAGTAGTATAGATACGTGGGGGAATAAAAATCAGCCCCAGCATTTT. Encoded protein: CASSIDTWGNKNQPQHF. Variable domain in full (rest from reference TRBV19 and TRBJ1-5): DGGITQSPKYLFRKEGQNVTLSCEQNLNHDAMYWYRQDPGQGLRLIYYSQIVNDFQKGDIAEGYSVSREKKESFPLTVTSAQKNPTAFYLCASSIDTWGNKNQPQHFGDGTRLSIL.

With respect to this clonotype: Given the absence of the conserved phenylalanine or tryptophan at the CDR3 end, a read error is likely. The genes are TRBV20-1 and TRBJ2-7; 13 bases agree with TRBD2. CDR3 length equals 17 residues. CDR1 is DFQATT, CDR2 SNEGSKA, per germline (reference sequence). With 4 bases clipped from V and 7 bases from J, the junction kept 16 bases outside the gene matches. CDR3 sequence: CSANPRTSGSYHDEQYL. The CDR3 DNA sequence: TGCAGTGCTAACCCAAGGACTAGCGGGAGTTACCATGATGAGCAGTACTTA.

Turning to this clonotype: This may stem from a read error, because a much larger clone lies one nucleotide away. The CDR3 sequence is CARSLTGAKETQYF. CDR3 sequence (DNA): TGTGCCAGGAGTTTAACAGGGGCTAAAGAGACCCAGTACTTC. The chain carries TRBV28 and TRBJ2-7; 7 bases are shared with TRBD1. The J call may be wrong; the DNA end is better matched by TRBJ2-5. This CDR3 has 14 residues. The V gene's germline CDR1 is MDHEN and CDR2 SYDVKM.

V and J are TRBV2 and TRBJ2-7; 7 positions agree with TRBD2. The germline V gene encodes CDR1 SNHLY and CDR2 FYNNEI. Losses at the gene ends were 3 bases for V and 5 bases for J; bases not matched to a gene: 10. There are 15 residues in the CDR3. CDR3 nucleotides: TGTGCCAGCAGTGACAAGCGGGACCCGGGGGACGAGCAGTACTTC. As protein: CASSDKRDPGDEQYF.

This clonotype has only a few counts. This chain uses TRBV29-1 with TRBJ2-5, with D possibly TRBD1 on 6 matching bases. The CDR3 length is 14 residues. Germline lookup yields CDR1 SQVTM and CDR2 ANQGSEA. Trimming shortened V by 2 bases and J by 2 bases, and 12 bases separated the two germline ends. The CDR3 loop reads CSVEWTVVQETQYF. CDR3 DNA: TGCAGCGTTGAATGGACAGTCGTTCAAGAGACCCAGTACTTC.

This clonotype was detected only a few times. The chain recombines TRBV19 with TRBJ2-1; 10 nucleotides line up with TRBD2. The CDR3 covers 16 residues. The germline CDR1 and CDR2 sequences are LNHDA and SQIVND (reference sequence). The ends lost 3 bases at V and 4 bases at J; junction bases unmatched: 6. Here the CDR3 reads CASSIPSGRSYNEQFF. In DNA form, the CDR3 reads TGTGCCAGTAGTATCCCTAGCGGGAGATCATACAATGAGCAGTTCTTC.

This clonotype was seen ten or more times. The chain combines TRBV20-1 with TRBJ1-2; TRBD1 matches at 8 bases. The V and J ends lost 5 bases and 0 bases, in that order; junction bases with no gene match: 5. Per the germline V gene, CDR1 is DFQATT and CDR2 is SNEGSKA (reference sequence). CDR3 length: 14 residues. The chain's CDR3 is CSAGGQGANYGYTF. Here the CDR3 DNA reads TGCAGTGCTGGTGGACAGGGAGCTAACTATGGCTACACCTTC.